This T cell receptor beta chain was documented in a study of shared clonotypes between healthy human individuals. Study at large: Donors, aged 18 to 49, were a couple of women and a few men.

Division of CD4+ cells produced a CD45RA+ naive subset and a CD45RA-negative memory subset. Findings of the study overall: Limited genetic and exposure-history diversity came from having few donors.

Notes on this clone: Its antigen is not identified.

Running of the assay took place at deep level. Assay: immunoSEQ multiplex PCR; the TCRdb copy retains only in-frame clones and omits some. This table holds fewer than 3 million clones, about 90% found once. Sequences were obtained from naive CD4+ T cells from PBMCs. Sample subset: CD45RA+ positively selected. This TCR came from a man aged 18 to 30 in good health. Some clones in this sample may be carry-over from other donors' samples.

CDR3 DNA sequence: TGCGCCAGCAGCTTGGGGGTTATCTCGGGACAGGGAAACATTCAGTACTTC. This translates into CASSLGVISGQGNIQYF. The V gene is TRBV5-1, the J gene TRBJ2-4; TRBD1 aligns across 9 bases. CDR1 and CDR2 from the germline V gene are SGHRS and YFSETQ. Trimming at V came to 0 bases and at J to 6 bases, leaving 10 bases not matched to a gene. CDR3 length: 17 residues.